These 12 T cell receptor beta chains came from one sample sequenced in a study of shared T cell receptors in the human thymus. The method was immunoSEQ multiplex PCR; TCRdb's version includes in-frame clones alone and lacks a portion of them. The sample shows about 610,000 clones, approximately 87% of them seen only once. The sample also formed part of further work on human thymus T cells.

The sample taken for sequencing was thymocytes. These receptors were obtained from a boy younger than two with a congenital heart defect.

In this sample, this clone turned up a few times. V is TRBV2 and J is TRBJ2-1, with D perhaps matching TRBD2 (5 bases). The CDR3 extends over 16 amino acids. The germline CDR1 and CDR2 sequences are SNHLY and FYNNEI. The ends were cut back, 11 bases at V and 3 bases at J, with 23 bases in the middle. For the CDR3, the DNA is TGTGCCTTCTCCCAAATCTCGCGGGCAATCTACAATGAGCAGTTCTTC. Protein product: CAFSQISRAIYNEQFF.

Notes on this clone: Additional DNA sequences in this sample encode the identical CDR3. The rearrangement joins TRBV20-1 to TRBJ2-5; no firm D call. This CDR3 is built from 10 residues. Germline CDR1 reads DFQATT; CDR2 reads SNEGSKA (reference sequence). Trimming took 4 bases from V and 5 from J, leaving 5 bases between them. DNA for the CDR3: TGCAGTGCTACGTCGGAGACCCAGTACTTC. This translates into CSATSETQYF.

The J gene is TRBJ2-1, the V gene TRBV27; 9 bases match TRBD2. V shed 1 base, J shed 7 bases, and the junction held 11 bases outside the gene matches. This CDR3 has 17 residues. CDR1 and CDR2 (germline): MNHEY, SMNVEV (reference sequence). DNA of the CDR3: TGTGCCAGCAGTTTATTTGGGGCGGGAGGGCCGGAAAATGAGCAGTTCTTC. It yields the protein CASSLFGAGGPENEQFF.

The chain joins TRBV14 to TRBJ2-7; TRBD2 agrees at 7 bases. CDR1 and CDR2 from the germline V gene are SGHDN and FVKESK. The V segment lost 0 bases and the J segment 5 bases; nucleotides outside the gene matches: 7. The CDR3 extends over 15 amino acids. CDR3 region: CASSQEKWEGNEQYF. CDR3 in DNA: TGTGCCAGCAGCCAAGAAAAGTGGGAGGGGAACGAGCAGTACTTC.

The chain links TRBV4-1 to TRBJ1-3; 9 bases map to TRBD1. Germline CDR1 and CDR2: MGHRA and YSYEKL. The CDR3 length is 16 residues. V gave up 3 bases and J gave up 3 bases; unmatched junction bases: 6. The CDR3 region is CASSQRGQGFGNTIYF. The DNA of the CDR3 is TGCGCCAGCAGCCAGAGGGGACAGGGCTTTGGAAACACCATATATTTT.

The gene calls are TRBV4-2 and TRBJ2-1; 7 bases fit TRBD1. The CDR3 contains 17 residues. Per germline, CDR1 LGHNA and CDR2 YNFKEQ. Trimming removed 0 bases from V and 3 bases from J; junction bases left unmatched: 8. The CDR3 reads CASSQDLNRGNYNEQFF. In DNA, the CDR3 is TGTGCCAGCAGCCAAGATTTGAACAGGGGTAACTACAATGAGCAGTTCTTC.

V gene TRBV5-1 combines with J gene TRBJ2-1; 7 bases agree with TRBD2. The CDR3 runs 16 residues. The trim removed 0 bases at V and 3 bases at J, leaving 6 bases unmatched. CDR1 SGHRS and CDR2 YFSETQ come from the germline V gene. The CDR3 bases are TGCGCCAGCAGCTTGGCCGGCGGGAGTGGCTACAATGAGCAGTTCTTC. Translation gives CASSLAGGSGYNEQFF.

This clone is a singleton in its sample. The chain is built from TRBV6-6 and TRBJ2-7; a possible D gene is TRBD2 (5 bases). V dropped 0 bases and J dropped 12 bases, with 12 bases sitting between them. Per germline, CDR1 MNHNY and CDR2 SVGAGI (reference sequence). This CDR3 is built from 12 residues. The chain's CDR3 is CASSYSGAPGYF. DNA for the CDR3: TGTGCCAGCAGTTACTCGGGAGCCCCCGGGTACTTC.

V gene TRBV13 combines with J gene TRBJ2-3; no clear D. V gave up 5 bases and J gave up 2 bases, with 20 bases separating them. The CDR3 extends over 17 amino acids. CDR1 is PRHDT, CDR2 FYEKMQ, per germline (reference sequence). This CDR3 reads CASSPIWSPTFTDTQYF. CDR3 nucleotides: TGTGCCAGCAGCCCCATTTGGTCACCCACTTTCACAGATACGCAGTATTTT.

The chain is built from TRBV2 and TRBJ2-3; maybe TRBD2 (6 bases). Germline V lookup: CDR1 SNHLY, CDR2 FYNNEI. The CDR3 is made up of 15 amino acids. Trimming shortened V by 3 bases and J by 9 bases, and 19 bases separated the two germline ends. DNA for the CDR3: TGTGCCAGCAGTGATCGAAGGAGGGTCTGGGGGACGCAGTATTTT. This sequence encodes CASSDRRRVWGTQYF.

The chain employs TRBV6-5 and TRBJ2-3; a possible D gene is TRBD2 (5 bases). Germline CDR1 and CDR2: MNHEY and SVGAGI. This CDR3 spans 15 amino acids. V was trimmed by 6 bases and J by 4 bases, leaving 17 bases between them. The CDR3 loop reads CASRSWLSGSDTQYF. The CDR3 nucleotides read TGTGCCAGCAGGAGTTGGTTGAGCGGATCAGATACGCAGTATTTT.

This clone appeared once. The CDR3 nucleotides are TGTGCCAGCAGTTTGGAGGGGCCCCCAAGTGCGCGTAAGGAGACCCAGTACTTC. Protein: CASSLEGPPSARKETQYF. This chain joins TRBV28 and TRBJ2-5; D might be TRBD2 (6 bases). The V and J ends lost 3 bases and 5 bases respectively, with 25 bases between them. The CDR3 extends over 18 amino acids. The germline V gene encodes CDR1 MDHEN and CDR2 SYDVKM.